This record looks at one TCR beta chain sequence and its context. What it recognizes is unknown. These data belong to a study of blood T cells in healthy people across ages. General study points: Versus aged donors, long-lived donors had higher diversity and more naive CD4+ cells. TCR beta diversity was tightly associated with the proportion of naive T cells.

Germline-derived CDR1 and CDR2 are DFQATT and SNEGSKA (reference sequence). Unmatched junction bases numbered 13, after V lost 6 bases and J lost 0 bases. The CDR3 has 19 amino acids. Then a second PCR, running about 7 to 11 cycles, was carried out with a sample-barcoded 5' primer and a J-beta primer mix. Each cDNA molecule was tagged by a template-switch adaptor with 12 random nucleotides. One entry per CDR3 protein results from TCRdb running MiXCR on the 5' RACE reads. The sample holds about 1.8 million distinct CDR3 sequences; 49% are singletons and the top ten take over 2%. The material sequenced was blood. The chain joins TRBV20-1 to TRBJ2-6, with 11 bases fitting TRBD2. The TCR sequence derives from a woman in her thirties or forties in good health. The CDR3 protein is CSAKDTGLAVSSGANVLTF. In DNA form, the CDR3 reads TGCAGTGCCAAGGATACGGGACTAGCGGTGAGCTCTGGGGCCAACGTCCTGACTTTC.